This T cell receptor beta chain was obtained from a study of early T cells in non-severe SARS-CoV-2 infection. Study at large: Sequencing used unsorted whole-blood bulk RNA, so chains lack pairing. Findings and limits, study-wide: Anti-spike CD8 responses were favored in VDJdb matching, and private and CD4 specificities were missed.

CDR3 length: 15 amino acids. Trimming removed 5 bases at V and 4 bases at J, with 17 bases between. Unique molecular identifiers were affixed to single, distinct cDNA molecules. From the 5' RACE reads, TCRdb called clonotypes with MiXCR, one entry per CDR3 protein. This sample yields more than 70,000 distinct CDR3 sequences, of which 11% are seen a single time; around 12% belongs to the top ten. Details on this clonotype: Its antigen is not known.

The chain is built from TRBV12-3 or TRBV12-4 and TRBJ1-1, with a weak D call TRBD1 (6 bases). The source is an adult who was a healthcare worker with PCR-confirmed SARS-CoV-2 infection or an uninfected control (not recorded which). Sequences were derived from whole blood, sampled at baseline. CDR3 amino acids: CASSPLRGGGTEAFF. The CDR3 region has the DNA TGTGCCAGCAGTCCCCTTAGGGGAGGGGGCACTGAAGCTTTCTTT.